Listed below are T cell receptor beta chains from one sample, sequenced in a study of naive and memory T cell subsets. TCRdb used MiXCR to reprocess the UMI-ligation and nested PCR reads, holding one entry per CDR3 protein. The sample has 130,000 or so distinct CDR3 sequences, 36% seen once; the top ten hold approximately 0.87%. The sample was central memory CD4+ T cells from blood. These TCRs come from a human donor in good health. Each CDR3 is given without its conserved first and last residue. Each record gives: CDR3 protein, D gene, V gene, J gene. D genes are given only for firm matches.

SVATRNEGETQY	.	TRBV29-1	TRBJ2-5
SVDGLAGGPSYNEQF	TRBD2	TRBV29-1	TRBJ2-1
ASSYYPTSGRPVDYNEQF	TRBD2	TRBV6-2/TRBV6-3	TRBJ2-1
ASSTDGGTDTQY	.	TRBV28	TRBJ2-3
SAREGGPGNTIY	.	TRBV20-1	TRBJ1-3
ASSQSLSYEQY	.	TRBV5-1	TRBJ2-7
SVYGLAGVADTQY	TRBD2	TRBV29-1	TRBJ2-3
ASRKRGNQETQY	.	TRBV7-8	TRBJ2-5
ASSVIKGGEQY	.	TRBV9	TRBJ2-7
ASSETSGRPDTQY	TRBD2	TRBV6-2/TRBV6-3	TRBJ2-3
ATSDSDKNTEAF	.	TRBV24-1	TRBJ1-1
ASSLGQPGAQETQY	.	TRBV19	TRBJ2-5
ASSQEGNTIY	.	TRBV16	TRBJ1-3
ASSLGPEQLGNTIY	.	TRBV27	TRBJ1-3
SVLPGYNQPQH	.	TRBV29-1	TRBJ1-5
ASSLSTSDSPSSGANVLT	.	TRBV27	TRBJ2-6
ASSGWTGTEAF	.	TRBV6-2/TRBV6-3	TRBJ1-1
SVEGAGQGQGRVY	TRBD1	TRBV29-1	TRBJ2-7
ASSVEGGQGVETQY	.	TRBV9	TRBJ2-5
SVQGTSSNEQF	TRBD2	TRBV29-1	TRBJ2-1
SATVGTGSYEQY	TRBD1	TRBV20-1	TRBJ2-7
ASSLAQGNTEAF	.	TRBV5-1	TRBJ1-1
ASSTVGGETQY	.	TRBV18	TRBJ2-5
ASSFVRGRSIQY	TRBD1	TRBV28	TRBJ2-4
ASSGRGGGQGATDTQY	TRBD1	TRBV28	TRBJ2-3
ASSLSGSYEQY	.	TRBV27	TRBJ2-7
ASLRSGSGELF	TRBD2	TRBV6-2/TRBV6-3	TRBJ2-2
ASTPDGKLSGANVLT	.	TRBV6-2/TRBV6-3	TRBJ2-6
ASSGRLAVNTGELF	TRBD2	TRBV28	TRBJ2-2
ASRTLGTEAF	.	TRBV25-1	TRBJ1-1
ASSAGSGYEQY	.	TRBV10-2	TRBJ2-7
ASSQVSLAGQY	.	TRBV14	TRBJ2-3
ASSLSASYNSPLH	.	TRBV7-3	TRBJ1-6
ASSQDAAGYYAGANVLT	.	TRBV14	TRBJ2-6
RPKTGMTEAF	.	TRBV20-1	TRBJ1-1
ASSRTRSYRGPGNTIY	TRBD1	TRBV7-9	TRBJ1-3
SVSGAGGQSRSYEQY	TRBD2	TRBV29-1	TRBJ2-7
SVGNRGMGGYT	TRBD1	TRBV29-1	TRBJ1-2
ASSQLGGAYNEQF	TRBD1	TRBV5-5	TRBJ2-1
ASSPRGKWPDTQY	.	TRBV28	TRBJ2-3
ASSKPLAGRLTSYNEQF	TRBD2	TRBV6-2/TRBV6-3	TRBJ2-1
ASSLIVAGGEQY	TRBD2	TRBV7-9	TRBJ2-7